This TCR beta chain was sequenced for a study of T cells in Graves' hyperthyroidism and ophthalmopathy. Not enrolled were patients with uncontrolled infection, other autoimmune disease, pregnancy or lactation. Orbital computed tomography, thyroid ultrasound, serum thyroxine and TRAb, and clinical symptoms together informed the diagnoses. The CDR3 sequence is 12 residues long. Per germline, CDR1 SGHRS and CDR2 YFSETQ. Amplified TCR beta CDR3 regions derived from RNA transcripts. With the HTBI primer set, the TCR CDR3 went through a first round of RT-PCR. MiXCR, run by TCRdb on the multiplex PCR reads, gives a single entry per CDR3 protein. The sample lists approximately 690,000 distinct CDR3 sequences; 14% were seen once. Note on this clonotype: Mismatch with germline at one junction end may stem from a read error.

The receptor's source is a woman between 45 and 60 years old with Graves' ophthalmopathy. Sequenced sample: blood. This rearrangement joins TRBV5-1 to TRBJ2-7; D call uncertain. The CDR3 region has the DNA TGCGCCAGCAGCTTGTATCAGGCTGAGCTGTACTTC. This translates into CASSLYQAELYF.